The 28 T cell receptor beta chains given below trace back to one sample, sequenced in a study of CD8 T cells in Susac syndrome. RNA was extracted with the RNeasy kit, and a quantity of roughly 0.5 to 1 ug was reverse transcribed using random hexamers. TCRdb reanalysed the immunoSEQ multiplex PCR reads using MiXCR and keeps one entry per CDR3 protein. Of 100,000 to 150,000 distinct CDR3 sequences listed, 90% to 95% are singletons. The sequencing input was CD4+ T cells from PBMCs. These receptors were obtained from a human donor in good health.

This clonotype was observed once. This chain connects TRBV19 to TRBJ1-1; D is possibly TRBD1 (5 bases). CDR1 and CDR2 (germline): LNHDA, SQIVND (reference sequence). The CDR3 is 13 residues long. Deletions cut 5 bases from V and 5 bases from J, with 12 bases between. CDR3 in amino acids: CASSPGRVTEAFF. CDR3 in DNA: TGTGCCAGTAGTCCAGGGAGGGTTACTGAAGCTTTCTTT.

The chain has TRBV5-6 and TRBJ2-1; D gene uncertain. The CDR3 sequence is 12 residues long. The germline V gene has CDR1 SGHDT and CDR2 YYEEEE. V was cut by 1 base and J by 5 bases, with 4 bases left in between. CDR3 coding DNA: TGTGCCAGCAGCTTGTGGGACAATGAGCAGTTCTTC. It specifies CASSLWDNEQFF. Complete variable domain (other parts from reference TRBV5-6 and TRBJ2-1): DAGVTQSPTHLIKTRGQQVTLRCSPKSGHDTVSWYQQALGQGPQFIFQYYEEEERQRGNFPDRFSGHQFPNYSSELNVNALLLGDSALYLCASSLWDNEQFFGPGTRLTVL.

The CDR3 protein is CASSPPGINEQYF. Written as DNA, the CDR3 is TGTGCCAGCTCACCACCGGGCATCAACGAGCAGTACTTC. The genes are TRBV18 and TRBJ2-7, with no clear D. V gave up 0 bases and J gave up 5 bases, with 8 bases separating them. Germline-derived CDR1 and CDR2 are KGHSH and LQKENI. The CDR3 runs to 13 residues.

The chain links TRBV6-5 to TRBJ2-7; D could derive from TRBD1 or TRBD2 (5 bases each). The CDR3 covers 12 residues. Trimming shortened V by 4 bases and J by 6 bases, and 10 bases separated the two germline ends. Germline CDR1 MNHEY, CDR2 SVGAGI. DNA for the CDR3: TGTGCCAGCAGTTCCCCTGGGGGCGAGCAGTACTTC. The encoded protein is CASSSPGGEQYF.

In this sample, this clonotype turned up once. The V and J genes are TRBV20-1 and TRBJ2-3, with TRBD2 matching 12 bases. CDR3 length equals 15 residues. The germline gives CDR1 DFQATT, CDR2 SNEGSKA (reference sequence). Unmatched junction bases numbered 3, after V lost 5 bases and J lost 0 bases. CDR3 sequence (DNA): TGCAGTGCTTCGGGGACTAGCGGGAGCACAGATACGCAGTATTTT. Its translation is CSASGTSGSTDTQYF.

Here the CDR3 reads CASSSRRAYNEQFF. Written as DNA, the CDR3 is TGTGCCAGCAGCTCCCGGAGGGCCTACAATGAGCAGTTCTTC. The rearrangement joins TRBV12-3 or TRBV12-4 to TRBJ2-1; D possibly corresponds to TRBD2 (6 bases). Trimming removed 6 bases at V and 2 bases at J, with 11 bases between. The CDR3 runs 14 residues.

V and J are TRBV2 and TRBJ2-5, with TRBD1 identical over 9 bases. CDR1 SNHLY and CDR2 FYNNEI come from the germline V gene. The CDR3 has 15 residues. Trimming took 7 bases from V and 5 from J; bases not matched to a gene: 11. CDR3 bases: TGTGCCAGCACGGGACAGGGAATTCTAGGGGAGACCCAGTACTTC. This sequence encodes CASTGQGILGETQYF. The variable domain in full, with the rest retrieved from reference TRBV2 and TRBJ2-5, is EPEVTQTPSHQVTQMGQEVILRCVPISNHLYFYWYRQILGQKVEFLVSFYNNEISEKSEIFDDQFSVERPDGSNFTLKIRSTKLEDSAMYFCASTGQGILGETQYFGPGTRLLVL.

This clonotype was counted a few times. The chain uses TRBV7-2 and TRBJ2-5; D unclear. Trimming took 6 bases from V and 1 from J, leaving 12 bases between them. Germline loops: CDR1 SGHTA, CDR2 FQGNSA. The CDR3 runs 14 residues. CDR3 coding DNA: TGTGCCAGCAGTCCCCCTGGGGTCCAAGAGACCCAGTACTTC. Encoded protein: CASSPPGVQETQYF.

J is TRBJ2-5 and V is TRBV5-6, with TRBD2 identical over 12 bases. J gave up 4 bases and V 4 bases, and 8 bases lay outside the gene matches. The CDR3 consists of 16 residues. CDR1 and CDR2 (germline): SGHDT, YYEEEE. CDR3 nucleotide sequence: TGTGCCAGCAGCAAGACTAGCGGGAGTGGTGTAGAGACCCAGTACTTC. Protein: CASSKTSGSGVETQYF.

The rearrangement links TRBV20-1 to TRBJ2-7; unclear D gene. Germline V CDR1 and CDR2: DFQATT, SNEGSKA (reference sequence). The CDR3 is made up of 10 amino acids. V was trimmed by 6 bases and J by 3 bases, leaving 6 bases between them. This CDR3 reads CSAWGYEQYF. DNA for the CDR3: TGCAGTGCCTGGGGCTACGAGCAGTACTTC.

V gene TRBV3-1 combines with J gene TRBJ2-7, with 8 bases fitting TRBD2. V shed 4 bases, J shed 0 bases, and the junction held 5 bases outside the gene matches. In germline, CDR1 is LGHDT, CDR2 YNNKEL (reference sequence). CDR3 length equals 15 residues. The CDR3 region is CASSLTTSGSYEQYF. CDR3 coding DNA: TGTGCCAGCAGCCTAACTACTAGCGGCTCCTACGAGCAGTACTTC.

The chain joins TRBV24-1 to TRBJ2-7; possibly TRBD1 for D (5 bases). Germline values: CDR1 KGHDR, CDR2 SFDVKD. The length of the CDR3 is 15 residues. Trimming left V 5 bases short and J 5 bases short, with 18 bases between. CDR3 bases: TGTGCCACCAGTGGGATTCCAGGGATTCCCCACGAGCAGTACTTC. The encoded protein is CATSGIPGIPHEQYF.

This chain links TRBV6-1 with TRBJ1-4, with D tentatively TRBD1 (5 bases). V lost 7 bases, J lost 3 bases, and 21 bases lay in between. This CDR3 has 17 amino acids. CDR1 is MNHNS, CDR2 SASEGT, per germline. CDR3 bases: TGTGCCAGCACCCGAACCCCCGCAGGGTCGGCTAATGAAAAACTGTTTTTT. Translation: CASTRTPAGSANEKLFF.

The chain links TRBV12-3 or TRBV12-4 to TRBJ1-1; D unclear. Trimming removed 4 bases from V and 9 bases from J, with 12 bases in between. This CDR3 comprises 12 residues. CDR3 nucleotide sequence: TGTGCCAGCAGTTCAATAAATGCCAAAGCTTTCTTT. As protein: CASSSINAKAFF.

The chain uses TRBV7-2 and TRBJ2-5; D perhaps matches TRBD2 (5 bases). With 0 bases removed from V and 5 bases from J, the gap between germline ends came to 13 bases. Germline V lookup: CDR1 SGHTA, CDR2 FQGNSA. This CDR3 spans 15 amino acids. The CDR3 spells CASSLARSRGETQYF. Written as DNA, the CDR3 is TGTGCCAGCAGCTTAGCCCGGAGTAGAGGGGAGACCCAGTACTTC.

The rearrangement links TRBV6-1 to TRBJ1-1; 11 bases align to TRBD1. Trimming removed 5 bases from V and 0 bases from J; junction bases left unmatched: 5. Germline values: CDR1 MNHNS, CDR2 SASEGT. The CDR3 has 16 amino acids. As DNA, the CDR3 is TGTGCCAGCAGTCCGGGACAGGGGGTTTTGAACACTGAAGCTTTCTTT. This translates into CASSPGQGVLNTEAFF.

V and J are TRBV2 and TRBJ2-4, with 10 bases matching TRBD2. Trimming cost V 10 bases and J 8 bases; bases outside gene matches: 8. Germline-derived CDR1 and CDR2 are SNHLY and FYNNEI. The CDR3 runs to 13 residues. Here the CDR3 reads CATLLAGADIQYF. CDR3 nucleotide sequence: TGTGCCACCCTCCTAGCGGGAGCGGACATTCAGTACTTC.

The chain links TRBV29-1 to TRBJ1-4, with D perhaps TRBD1 (5 bases). There are 13 residues in the CDR3. Trimming shortened V by 6 bases and J by 8 bases, and 16 bases separated the two germline ends. CDR1 is SQVTM and CDR2 is ANQGSEA in the germline V gene. DNA of the CDR3: TGCAGCGTAGGGACCTCCGGGGGGGAAAAACTGTTTTTT. Translation gives CSVGTSGGEKLFF.

The chain joins TRBV18 to TRBJ2-5, with no clear D. CDR1 KGHSH and CDR2 LQKENI come from the germline V gene. The CDR3 runs to 14 residues. V lost 0 bases and J 5 bases, leaving 10 bases between the germline ends. DNA for the CDR3: TGTGCCAGCTCACCACCTGGTAGTATGGAGACCCAGTACTTC. Amino acids: CASSPPGSMETQYF.

J is TRBJ2-7 and V is TRBV5-1; 8 bases agree with TRBD1. The CDR3 runs to 15 residues. Germline trimming cut 2 bases from V and 6 bases from J; bases unmatched to any gene: 10. CDR1 is SGHRS, CDR2 YFSETQ, per germline. The CDR3 here is CASSFSGQGSLEQYF. The CDR3 bases are TGCGCCAGCAGCTTTTCCGGACAGGGTTCTCTCGAGCAGTACTTC. Full variable domain (outside the CDR3, taken from reference TRBV5-1 and TRBJ2-7): KAGVTQTPRYLIKTRGQQVTLSCSPISGHRSVSWYQQTPGQGLQFLFEYFSETQRNKGNFPGRFSGRQFSNSRSEMNVSTLELGDSALYLCASSFSGQGSLEQYFGPGTRLTVT.

The V call is TRBV3-1, the J call TRBJ2-2; 12 nucleotides agree with TRBD2. The ends lost 4 bases at V and 6 bases at J; junction bases unmatched: 0. This CDR3 contains 14 residues. CDR1 and CDR2 (germline): LGHDT, YNNKEL (reference sequence). DNA of the CDR3: TGTGCCAGCAGCCGACTAGCGGGAGCCGGGGAGCTGTTTTTT. Amino acids: CASSRLAGAGELFF. The whole variable domain, remainder taken from reference TRBV3-1 and TRBJ2-2, is DTAVSQTPKYLVTQMGNDKSIKCEQNLGHDTMYWYKQDSKKFLKIMFSYNNKELIINETVPNRFSPKSPDKAHLNLHINSLELGDSAVYFCASSRLAGAGELFFGEGSRLTVL.

The chain recombines TRBV18 with TRBJ2-7; 8 nucleotides align to TRBD1. V shed 3 bases, J shed 2 bases, and the junction held 3 bases outside the gene matches. Germline V gene data show CDR1 as KGHSH and CDR2 as LQKENI. This CDR3 contains 14 residues. DNA of the CDR3: TGTGCCAGCTCACCCAGGGGACAGGCCTACGAGCAGTACTTC. Amino acids: CASSPRGQAYEQYF. The full variable domain, with the rest looked up from reference TRBV18 and TRBJ2-7, is NAGVMQNPRHLVRRRGQEARLRCSPMKGHSHVYWYRQLPEEGLKFMVYLQKENIIDESGMPKERFSAEFPKEGPSILRIQQVVRGDSAAYFCASSPRGQAYEQYFGPGTRLTVT.

The V and J genes are TRBV29-1 and TRBJ2-1; D assignment may be TRBD1 or TRBD2 (6 bases each). Between the trimmed V and J ends, which lost 3 bases and 6 bases, there was a span of 12 bases. The CDR3 sequence is 13 residues long. CDR1 SQVTM and CDR2 ANQGSEA come from the germline V gene. Written as DNA, the CDR3 is TGCAGCGTTGAGGGCAGGGGAGGCAATGAGCAGTTCTTC. This gives the protein CSVEGRGGNEQFF.

The chain uses TRBV28 and TRBJ1-3; D not certain. The CDR3 is 14 residues long. V lost 4 bases, J lost 6 bases, and 13 bases lay in between. CDR1 and CDR2 from the germline V gene are MDHEN and SYDVKM. CDR3 nucleotide sequence: TGTGCCAGCAGTTCCTCTTGGCCCCAAAACACCATATATTTT. Amino acids: CASSSSWPQNTIYF.

This clonotype appeared a single time. V and J are TRBV29-1 and TRBJ2-5; D is unclear. The CDR3 contains 11 residues. The germline gives CDR1 SQVTM, CDR2 ANQGSEA. Deletions cut 4 bases from V and 4 bases from J, with 7 bases between. This CDR3 reads CSVGVTETQYF. The CDR3 nucleotides read TGCAGCGTTGGGGTTACAGAGACCCAGTACTTC.

The chain couples TRBV27 to TRBJ2-7, with a weak D call TRBD1 (6 bases). Trimming cost V 6 bases and J 0 bases, with 12 bases left between them. Germline V gene data show CDR1 as MNHEY and CDR2 as SMNVEV (reference sequence). The CDR3 totals 14 residues. CDR3 protein: CASSGQLSSYEQYF. The DNA of the CDR3 is TGTGCCAGCAGCGGACAGCTGAGCTCCTACGAGCAGTACTTC.

The chain uses TRBV20-1 and TRBJ1-2; TRBD1 is a possible D gene (5 bases). Trimming stripped 6 bases from V and 7 bases from J, with 12 bases between. Germline CDR1 reads DFQATT; CDR2 reads SNEGSKA (reference sequence). CDR3 length: 11 amino acids. CDR3 amino acids: CSAAGSRGYTF. The CDR3 DNA reads TGCAGTGCGGCAGGGTCGCGTGGCTACACCTTC.

The V and J genes are TRBV2 and TRBJ2-3, with D possibly TRBD1 on 6 matching bases. Germline-derived CDR1 and CDR2 are SNHLY and FYNNEI. V lost 3 bases, J lost 4 bases, and 14 bases lay in between. This CDR3 spans 15 amino acids. The chain's CDR3 is CASSDLTGTADTQYF. CDR3 nucleotide sequence: TGTGCCAGCAGTGACCTTACAGGGACGGCAGATACGCAGTATTTT.